One TCR beta chain is described in this entry. Antigen unknown. These data are taken from a study of monozygotic twins with inflammatory bowel disease. Study-wide findings and caveats: Discrimination among different T cell subtypes was not achievable.

Researchers ran eight separate cDNA reactions for each sample. With the 5' RACE reads reprocessed, TCRdb shows one record per CDR3 protein and no DNA. Found here are approximately 330,000 distinct CDR3 sequences; the top ten clones hold 2%. The sequence came from a human donor with ulcerative colitis or Crohn's disease, or a healthy co-twin of an affected twin (not recorded which). The sample was blood.

The CDR3 is CASSYRRDRYEQYF. The rearrangement joins TRBV7-2 to TRBJ2-7; TCRdb outputs TRBD1, but without DNA this stays unchecked. The CDR3 has 14 amino acids. In germline, CDR1 is SGHTA, CDR2 FQGNSA. The full variable domain, completed using reference TRBV7-2 and TRBJ2-7, is GAGVSQSPSNKVTEKGKDVELRCDPISGHTALYWYRQSLGQGLEFLIYFQGNSAPDKSGLPSDRFSAERTGGSVSTLTIQRTQQEDSAVYLCASSYRRDRYEQYFGPGTRLTVT.